Listed below are T cell receptor beta chains from one sample, sequenced in a study of T cells after yellow fever vaccination. TCRdb passed the 5' RACE reads through MiXCR, listing each CDR3 protein once. The table lists over 300,000 distinct CDR3 sequences, about 4% of them singletons. The sequencing here drew on PBMCs, taken 5 days after the yellow fever booster vaccination. The receptors were sampled from a man aged 18 to 30 who received the YFV17D yellow fever vaccine. Each CDR3 is given with its conserved first and last residue. Fields, in order: V gene, clone size, J gene, D gene, CDR3 protein, CDR3 DNA. The D gene is left open where the match is weak. Where a row states a size, it is once, few, many or the class of an expanded clone; other rows omit it.

v_call: TRBV18; clone_size: .; j_call: TRBJ2-5; d_call: .; cdr3_aa: CASSPSTAETQYF; cdr3_nt: TGTGCCAGCTCACCATCGACGGCGGAGACCCAGTACTTC
v_call: TRBV6-5; clone_size: few; j_call: TRBJ2-1; d_call: TRBD2; cdr3_aa: CASSSGTSSNEQFF; cdr3_nt: TGTGCCAGCAGTTCCGGGACTAGCTCTAATGAGCAGTTCTTC
v_call: TRBV5-4; clone_size: many; j_call: TRBJ1-1; d_call: .; cdr3_aa: CASSLDVGRRAEAFF; cdr3_nt: TGTGCCAGCAGCTTGGATGTAGGGCGACGGGCTGAAGCTTTCTTT
v_call: TRBV6-2/TRBV6-3; clone_size: many; j_call: TRBJ1-2; d_call: .; cdr3_aa: CASKQSGYGYTF; cdr3_nt: TGTGCCAGCAAGCAATCAGGGTATGGCTACACCTTC
v_call: TRBV5-4; clone_size: .; j_call: TRBJ2-1; d_call: .; cdr3_aa: CASSLVGGRDEQFF; cdr3_nt: TGTGCCAGCAGCTTGGTTGGGGGTAGGGATGAGCAGTTCTTC
v_call: TRBV29-1; clone_size: few; j_call: TRBJ2-2; d_call: .; cdr3_aa: CSVEFSWADTGELFF; cdr3_nt: TGCAGCGTTGAATTCTCCTGGGCGGACACCGGGGAGCTGTTTTTT
v_call: TRBV18; clone_size: .; j_call: TRBJ1-5; d_call: TRBD1; cdr3_aa: CASSPGQGYNQPQHF; cdr3_nt: TGTGCCAGCTCACCAGGACAGGGATACAATCAGCCCCAGCATTTT
v_call: TRBV11-2; clone_size: .; j_call: TRBJ2-7; d_call: .; cdr3_aa: CASSFRDFTYEQYF; cdr3_nt: TGTGCCAGCAGCTTCCGGGACTTCACCTACGAGCAGTACTTC
v_call: TRBV7-2; clone_size: .; j_call: TRBJ1-2; d_call: TRBD1; cdr3_aa: CASSRGQGLGGYTF; cdr3_nt: TGTGCCAGCAGCCGTGGACAGGGTCTGGGAGGCTACACCTTC
v_call: TRBV9; clone_size: few; j_call: TRBJ2-3; d_call: .; cdr3_aa: CASSVASQSDTQYF; cdr3_nt: TGTGCCAGCAGCGTAGCCTCACAGTCAGATACGCAGTATTTT
v_call: TRBV7-9; clone_size: few; j_call: TRBJ2-3; d_call: .; cdr3_aa: CASSLNAPGTSTDTQYF; cdr3_nt: TGTGCCAGCAGCCTTAACGCCCCCGGGACTAGCACAGATACGCAGTATTTT
v_call: TRBV5-1; clone_size: .; j_call: TRBJ2-3; d_call: .; cdr3_aa: CASTPTGRVTDTQYF; cdr3_nt: TGCGCCAGCACCCCAACAGGGCGGGTCACAGATACGCAGTATTTT
v_call: TRBV7-3; clone_size: many; j_call: TRBJ2-2; d_call: .; cdr3_aa: CASSLSAGSGTGELFF; cdr3_nt: TGTGCCAGCAGCTTATCAGCCGGGAGTGGCACCGGGGAGCTGTTTTTT
v_call: TRBV18; clone_size: many; j_call: TRBJ1-6; d_call: .; cdr3_aa: CASSSASTNSPLHF; cdr3_nt: TGTGCCAGCTCGAGTGCGTCTACCAATTCACCCCTCCACTTT
v_call: TRBV6-1; clone_size: .; j_call: TRBJ2-7; d_call: .; cdr3_aa: CASRRVGTYEQYF; cdr3_nt: TGTGCCAGCAGGCGGGTAGGAACCTACGAGCAGTACTTC
v_call: TRBV28; clone_size: .; j_call: TRBJ1-4; d_call: TRBD1; cdr3_aa: CASSLLGQGGGKLFF; cdr3_nt: TGTGCCAGCAGTTTATTAGGACAGGGTGGGGGAAAACTGTTTTTT
v_call: TRBV5-6; clone_size: .; j_call: TRBJ1-6; d_call: .; cdr3_aa: CASSDGTDYSPLHF; cdr3_nt: TGTGCCAGCAGTGACGGGACGGATTACTCGCCCCTCCACTTT
v_call: TRBV7-6; clone_size: .; j_call: TRBJ2-1; d_call: .; cdr3_aa: CASSLFAGASYNEQFF; cdr3_nt: TGTGCCAGCAGCTTATTTGCAGGGGCCTCCTACAATGAGCAGTTCTTC
v_call: TRBV5-1; clone_size: few; j_call: TRBJ2-5; d_call: .; cdr3_aa: CASSLATVQLQETQYF; cdr3_nt: TGCGCCAGCAGCTTGGCGACGGTACAGCTCCAAGAGACCCAGTACTTC
v_call: TRBV5-1; clone_size: many; j_call: TRBJ2-1; d_call: TRBD2; cdr3_aa: CASSPGGTLSSYNEQFF; cdr3_nt: TGCGCCAGCAGCCCGGGGGGGACTCTGAGCTCCTACAATGAGCAGTTCTTC
v_call: TRBV12-3/TRBV12-4; clone_size: few; j_call: TRBJ2-5; d_call: TRBD2; cdr3_aa: CASSSASGRYQETQYF; cdr3_nt: TGTGCCAGCAGTTCGGCTAGCGGAAGGTACCAAGAGACCCAGTACTTC
v_call: TRBV20-1; clone_size: few; j_call: TRBJ2-5; d_call: TRBD2; cdr3_aa: CSAPWGLAQETQYF; cdr3_nt: TGCAGTGCCCCATGGGGACTAGCTCAAGAGACCCAGTACTTC
v_call: TRBV3-2; clone_size: many; j_call: TRBJ1-3; d_call: .; cdr3_aa: CASSPDVGQGPSGNTIYF; cdr3_nt: TGTGCCAGCAGCCCCGACGTGGGACAGGGACCATCTGGAAACACCATATATTTT
v_call: TRBV7-2; clone_size: few; j_call: TRBJ2-3; d_call: TRBD2; cdr3_aa: CASSFVAGPRDTQYF; cdr3_nt: TGTGCCAGCAGCTTCGTAGCGGGTCCGAGGGATACGCAGTATTTT
v_call: TRBV20-1; clone_size: many; j_call: TRBJ2-1; d_call: .; cdr3_aa: CSALGGSPSEQFF; cdr3_nt: TGCAGCGCCCTGGGGGGTTCCCCTAGTGAGCAGTTCTTC
v_call: TRBV9; clone_size: .; j_call: TRBJ2-5; d_call: .; cdr3_aa: CASSVGGIVRETQYF; cdr3_nt: TGTGCCAGCAGCGTGGGCGGTATAGTTCGAGAGACCCAGTACTTC
v_call: TRBV29-1; clone_size: many; j_call: TRBJ2-7; d_call: .; cdr3_aa: CSVEAVQGRGEQYF; cdr3_nt: TGCAGCGTTGAAGCGGTCCAGGGTAGGGGCGAGCAGTACTTC